This T cell receptor (beta chain) came from a study of regulatory T cells in long-lasting Graves disease. Study-level points and caveats: Under persistent disease, TRBV28, TRBJ1-2 and TRBJ2-5 were used preferentially.

Noted time point: newly diagnosed GD, antithyroid drugs for less than 3 months. PBMCs provided the RNA from which the TCR library was made. The V gene lost 2 bases and the J gene lost 0 bases, with 8 bases spanning the gap. The CDR3 spans 15 residues. Germline values: CDR1 MGHRA, CDR2 YSYEKL. This clonotype was found a few times. What it recognizes is unknown. To make TCR beta libraries, researchers used iRepertoire HTBI primers and Arm-PCR of CDR3 regions. A single record per CDR3 protein comes from TCRdb applying MiXCR to the multiplex PCR reads. The sample consists of around 480,000 distinct CDR3 sequences, about a sixth of them appearing once. The sample was also linked to a second study, of T cells in Graves' hyperthyroidism and ophthalmopathy.

The sequences come from peripheral blood mononuclear cells (PBMCs), collected at new diagnosis, from a patient treated with antithyroid drugs. This TCR came from a man aged 35 to 55 with Graves disease. The chain has TRBV4-1 and TRBJ2-1; D gene uncertain. CDR3 DNA sequence: TGCGCCAGCAGCCAAACGAGGAGCTCCTACAATGAGCAGTTCTTC. Protein sequence: CASSQTRSSYNEQFF.